Described below is a single T cell receptor (beta chain) sequence and its context. Looked up from germline, CDR1 is SGHNT and CDR2 is YYREEE (reference sequence). The CDR3 covers 14 residues. Trimming removed 4 bases at V and 2 bases at J, with 12 bases between. The data stem from a study of blood T cell repertoires in COVID-19. Overall study context: The samples span acute and convalescent COVID-19 from the United States, Italy and Spain. Sample material is recorded as cDNA or gDNA derived from T cells, B-cell-depleted T cells, or PBMCs.

In the authors' workflow: Cell counts per sample came from amplifying reference gene primers. Using immunoSEQ multiplex PCR, the repertoire was profiled, and TCRdb retains in-frame clones only, with some absent. V and J calls and clone size come straight from that table; D and trimming were deduced from the DNA. Among about 260,000 clones listed, around 90% were seen once. What was sequenced was peripheral blood. V and J are TRBV5-4 and TRBJ2-5; a weak D match, TRBD1 (5 bases). This clonotype was sampled from a human donor in a cohort sampled during active COVID-19. CDR3 in amino acids: CASSRLGQQETQYF. CDR3 nucleotides: TGTGCCAGCAGCCGACTGGGGCAGCAAGAGACCCAGTACTTC. The variable domain in full, with the rest retrieved from reference TRBV5-4 and TRBJ2-5, is ETGVTQSPTHLIKTRGQQVTLRCSSQSGHNTVSWYQQALGQGPQFIFQYYREEENGRGNFPPRFSGLQFPNYSSELNVNALELDDSALYLCASSRLGQQETQYFGPGTRLLVL.